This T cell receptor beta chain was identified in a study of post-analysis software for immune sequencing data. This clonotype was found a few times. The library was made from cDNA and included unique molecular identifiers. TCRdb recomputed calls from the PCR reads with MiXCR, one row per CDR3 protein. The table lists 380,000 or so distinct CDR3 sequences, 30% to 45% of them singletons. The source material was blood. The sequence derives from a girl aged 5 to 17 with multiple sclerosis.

The CDR3 DNA follows: TGTGCCAGCAGCACCGGGACAACTACTTCCTACGAGCAGTACTTC. Its protein product is CASSTGTTTSYEQYF. This chain joins TRBV5-6 and TRBJ2-7, with D possibly being TRBD1 (6 bases). From germline, CDR1 is SGHDT and CDR2 YYEEEE. The CDR3 extends over 15 amino acids. Trimming shortened V by 4 bases and J by 1 base, and 15 bases separated the two germline ends.